This is a list of T cell receptor beta chains from one sample in a study of memory CD4+ T cells and cytomegalovirus serostatus. Some clones are missing from TCRdb's copy, which holds only in-frame ones; the method was immunoSEQ multiplex PCR. The sample holds more than 45,000 clones, around 80% seen once. The sequencing sample was made of memory CD4+ T cells from blood. Source of these receptors: an adult in good health and CMV-seronegative. Each CDR3 is given with its conserved first and last residue. The D gene is left open where the match is weak. Size is stated for part of the rows, as once, few or many counts, or as a class when the clone is expanded.

v_gene: TRBV18; j_gene: TRBJ2-7; abundance: .; d_gene: .; CDR3aa: CASSPDSYEQYF; CDR3nt: TGTGCCAGCTCACCGGACAGTTACGAGCAGTACTTC
v_gene: TRBV5-6; j_gene: TRBJ2-1; abundance: .; d_gene: .; CDR3aa: CASSVGDWRVNEQFF; CDR3nt: TGTGCCAGCAGCGTAGGGGATTGGAGGGTCAATGAGCAGTTCTTC
v_gene: TRBV15; j_gene: TRBJ2-5; abundance: .; d_gene: .; CDR3aa: CATSRPQAGIETQYF; CDR3nt: TGTGCCACCAGCAGACCCCAAGCGGGTATTGAGACCCAGTACTTC
v_gene: TRBV7-2; j_gene: TRBJ2-5; abundance: .; d_gene: TRBD1; CDR3aa: CASSTPVRRDRGQETQYF; CDR3nt: TGTGCCAGCAGCACCCCAGTTCGGCGGGACAGGGGCCAAGAGACCCAGTACTTC
v_gene: TRBV11-2; j_gene: TRBJ2-7; abundance: .; d_gene: .; CDR3aa: CASSRTGTPSYEQYF; CDR3nt: TGTGCCAGCAGTCGGACCGGGACACCCTCCTACGAGCAGTACTTC
v_gene: TRBV4-1; j_gene: TRBJ2-1; abundance: .; d_gene: TRBD2; CDR3aa: CASSQLAGGFYEQFF; CDR3nt: TGCGCCAGCAGCCAACTAGCGGGAGGTTTCTATGAGCAGTTCTTC
v_gene: TRBV18; j_gene: TRBJ2-2; abundance: .; d_gene: .; CDR3aa: CASSPMLAPNTGELFF; CDR3nt: TGTGCCAGCTCACCAATGCTAGCGCCCAACACCGGGGAGCTGTTTTTT
v_gene: TRBV10-3; j_gene: TRBJ2-1; abundance: .; d_gene: TRBD2; CDR3aa: CAIRETSGDNEQFF; CDR3nt: TGTGCCATCAGGGAGACTAGCGGGGATAATGAGCAGTTCTTC
v_gene: TRBV19; j_gene: TRBJ2-3; abundance: .; d_gene: .; CDR3aa: CASSTQGPRDTQYF; CDR3nt: TGTGCCAGTAGCACGCAGGGTCCCCGGGATACGCAGTATTTT
v_gene: TRBV15; j_gene: TRBJ1-1; abundance: .; d_gene: .; CDR3aa: CATSRTRQNTEAFF; CDR3nt: TGTGCCACCAGCAGAACCAGACAAAACACTGAAGCTTTCTTT
v_gene: TRBV7-6; j_gene: TRBJ2-2; abundance: .; d_gene: .; CDR3aa: CASSSGAGGYTGELFF; CDR3nt: TGTGCCAGCAGCTCCGGCGCGGGTGGATACACCGGGGAGCTGTTTTTT
v_gene: TRBV7-2; j_gene: TRBJ2-7; abundance: .; d_gene: TRBD2; CDR3aa: CASSLKAGGSYEQYF; CDR3nt: TGTGCCAGCAGCTTAAAGGCGGGGGGATCCTACGAGCAGTACTTC
v_gene: TRBV7-9; j_gene: TRBJ2-5; abundance: .; d_gene: .; CDR3aa: CASSLAGILETQYF; CDR3nt: TGTGCCAGCAGCTTAGCTGGGATCTTAGAGACCCAGTACTTC
v_gene: TRBV5-1; j_gene: TRBJ2-7; abundance: .; d_gene: TRBD2; CDR3aa: CASSPRKTSEEQYF; CDR3nt: TGCGCCAGCAGCCCACGAAAAACTAGCGAGGAGCAGTACTTC
v_gene: TRBV30; j_gene: TRBJ2-2; abundance: .; d_gene: TRBD2; CDR3aa: CAYKRGSPTGELFF; CDR3nt: TGTGCCTATAAGCGGGGGTCCCCCACCGGGGAGCTGTTTTTT
v_gene: TRBV10-1; j_gene: TRBJ2-7; abundance: once; d_gene: .; CDR3aa: CASSPAGFYEQYF; CDR3nt: TGCGCCAGCAGTCCGGCGGGGTTCTATGAGCAGTACTTC
v_gene: TRBV28; j_gene: TRBJ1-2; abundance: .; d_gene: .; CDR3aa: CASSPGSRLHGYTF; CDR3nt: TGTGCCAGCAGTCCCGGGTCCAGGCTCCATGGCTACACCTTC
v_gene: TRBV18; j_gene: TRBJ1-4; abundance: .; d_gene: .; CDR3aa: CASSRGDGEKLFF; CDR3nt: TGTGCCAGCTCACGAGGGGACGGTGAAAAACTGTTTTTT
v_gene: TRBV19; j_gene: TRBJ1-2; abundance: once; d_gene: TRBD1; CDR3aa: CASSIPRQGISYGYTF; CDR3nt: TGTGCCAGTAGTATACCCCGACAGGGGATCAGCTATGGCTACACCTTC
v_gene: TRBV7-9; j_gene: TRBJ1-1; abundance: .; d_gene: .; CDR3aa: CASSLGQRNTEAFF; CDR3nt: TGTGCCAGCAGCTTAGGACAGCGGAACACTGAAGCTTTCTTT
v_gene: TRBV2; j_gene: TRBJ2-5; abundance: .; d_gene: .; CDR3aa: CASRYDRKETQYF; CDR3nt: TGTGCCAGCAGATACGACAGAAAAGAGACCCAGTACTTC
v_gene: TRBV19; j_gene: TRBJ1-5; abundance: .; d_gene: .; CDR3aa: CASCQGSNQPQHF; CDR3nt: TGTGCCAGTTGTCAGGGTAGCAATCAGCCCCAGCATTTT
v_gene: TRBV5-6; j_gene: TRBJ1-3; abundance: .; d_gene: .; CDR3aa: CASTLYGLFGNTIYF; CDR3nt: TGTGCCAGCACCCTATACGGCCTATTTGGAAACACCATATATTTT
v_gene: TRBV6-6; j_gene: TRBJ2-5; abundance: .; d_gene: .; CDR3aa: CASSYSLETQYF; CDR3nt: TGTGCCAGCAGTTACAGTCTGGAGACCCAGTACTTC
v_gene: TRBV2; j_gene: TRBJ2-2; abundance: .; d_gene: .; CDR3aa: CASSEQGVGITGELFF; CDR3nt: TGTGCCAGCAGCGAACAGGGTGTGGGTATCACCGGGGAGCTGTTTTTT
v_gene: TRBV2; j_gene: TRBJ2-7; abundance: few; d_gene: TRBD2; CDR3aa: CASSVTSGGAHEQYF; CDR3nt: TGTGCCAGCAGTGTGACTAGCGGGGGGGCGCACGAGCAGTACTTC
v_gene: TRBV7-9; j_gene: TRBJ2-6; abundance: once; d_gene: TRBD1; CDR3aa: CASSLGQGGGFANVLTF; CDR3nt: TGTGCCAGCAGCTTGGGACAGGGAGGAGGGTTTGCCAACGTCCTGACTTTC
v_gene: TRBV19; j_gene: TRBJ1-1; abundance: .; d_gene: .; CDR3aa: CASSGQRYTEAFF; CDR3nt: TGTGCCAGTAGCGGACAGAGGTACACTGAAGCTTTCTTT
v_gene: TRBV30; j_gene: TRBJ2-3; abundance: .; d_gene: .; CDR3aa: CAWGGRAPPDTQYF; CDR3nt: TGTGCCTGGGGTGGTCGGGCGCCGCCAGATACGCAGTATTTT
v_gene: TRBV2; j_gene: TRBJ1-2; abundance: .; d_gene: TRBD1; CDR3aa: CASSERTGGNYGYTF; CDR3nt: TGTGCCAGCAGTGAAAGAACAGGGGGGAACTATGGCTACACCTTC
v_gene: TRBV29-1; j_gene: TRBJ2-1; abundance: once; d_gene: .; CDR3aa: CSGVGGHSSYNEQFF; CDR3nt: TGCAGCGGAGTCGGGGGACATAGCTCCTACAATGAGCAGTTCTTC
v_gene: TRBV15; j_gene: TRBJ2-1; abundance: once; d_gene: .; CDR3aa: CATSRGRSVGAHEQFF; CDR3nt: TGTGCCACCAGCAGAGGCCGATCAGTTGGGGCCCATGAGCAGTTCTTC
v_gene: TRBV7-6; j_gene: TRBJ2-1; abundance: .; d_gene: TRBD2; CDR3aa: CASSSTLTSGNYNEQFF; CDR3nt: TGTGCCAGCAGCTCGACCTTGACTAGCGGGAATTACAATGAGCAGTTCTTC
v_gene: TRBV2; j_gene: TRBJ2-5; abundance: few; d_gene: .; CDR3aa: CASTADRGAWETQYF; CDR3nt: TGTGCCAGCACCGCCGACCGCGGGGCTTGGGAGACCCAGTACTTC
v_gene: TRBV7-6; j_gene: TRBJ1-1; abundance: .; d_gene: TRBD1; CDR3aa: CASSPKIQGSIDEAFF; CDR3nt: TGTGCCAGCAGCCCAAAGATACAGGGGTCAATAGATGAAGCTTTCTTT
v_gene: TRBV2; j_gene: TRBJ2-3; abundance: .; d_gene: TRBD1; CDR3aa: CASSRQGAGTDTQYF; CDR3nt: TGTGCCAGCAGTAGACAGGGAGCGGGCACAGATACGCAGTATTTT